This T cell receptor (beta chain) comes out of a study of control samples from healthy donors and cancer patients. The CDR3 contains 15 residues. Libraries were prepared by immunoSEQ multiplex PCR; TCRdb keeps only in-frame clonotypes and omits some of them. The data show about 140,000 clones, over 85% seen once. The genes are TRBV21-1 and TRBJ1-5; TRBD1 reflects the table's D call only, with no check against the DNA. TRBV21-1 is annotated as a pseudogene. The specimen was blood. This TCR came from a man younger than 45 in good health. The DNA for the CDR3 is TGTGCCAGCAGCAAATATACACATAGCAATCAGCCCCAGCATTTT. It translates to CASSKYTHSNQPQHF.